Listed below are T cell receptor beta chains from one sample, sequenced in a study of T-cell memory formation after mild COVID-19. TCRdb itself ran the 5' RACE reads through MiXCR, one entry per CDR3 protein. Among about 140,000 distinct CDR3 sequences listed, 19% were seen once. The specimen was PBMCs or a T cell subset sorted from them (not recorded which). The receptor source for this set is an adult woman who had mild COVID-19 (a few samples of this study predate the infection). Cell type and time point are not known. Each CDR3 is given with its conserved first and last residue. D genes are given only for firm matches. A clone size is listed for some rows: how often the clone was seen (once, few, many), or a class if it is expanded.

d_gene,v_gene,j_gene,abundance,CDR3aa,CDR3nt
TRBD1,TRBV29-1,TRBJ1-5,.,CSVGTGVDQPQHF,TGCAGCGTCGGGACAGGGGTCGATCAGCCCCAGCATTTT
TRBD1,TRBV7-2,TRBJ1-2,.,CASSPEGTGGYGYTF,TGTGCCAGCAGCCCAGAGGGGACAGGGGGCTATGGCTACACCTTC
.,TRBV30,TRBJ1-1,few,CAWREPGSPEAFF,TGTGCCTGGAGGGAACCAGGATCACCGGAAGCTTTCTTT
.,TRBV6-5,TRBJ1-4,.,CASRSVSGGKEEKLFF,TGTGCCAGCAGGTCCGTTTCCGGAGGGAAAGAAGAAAAACTGTTTTTT
.,TRBV7-2,TRBJ1-1,.,CASNPGGYTEAFF,TGTGCCTCCAATCCCGGGGGATACACTGAAGCTTTCTTT
TRBD2,TRBV11-3,TRBJ2-1,few,CASSSSGRALSSYNEQFF,TGTGCCAGCAGCTCTAGCGGGAGGGCTCTGAGCTCCTACAATGAGCAGTTCTTC
.,TRBV28,TRBJ2-7,few,CASSLMGGVYEQYF,TGTGCCAGCAGTTTAATGGGGGGCGTATATGAGCAGTACTTC
.,TRBV9,TRBJ2-5,many,CASSSGGRDGETQYF,TGTGCCAGCAGTTCGGGGGGCCGCGACGGGGAGACCCAGTACTTC
.,TRBV29-1,TRBJ2-1,.,CSVEGRPGNEQFF,TGCAGCGTTGAAGGACGGCCAGGCAATGAGCAGTTCTTC
TRBD1,TRBV20-1,TRBJ2-5,.,CSAGGTGGAETQYF,TGCAGTGCTGGTGGGACAGGGGGCGCAGAGACCCAGTACTTC
.,TRBV5-1,TRBJ1-2,.,CASSSSLSGYTF,TGCGCCAGCAGCTCATCCCTCTCTGGCTACACCTTC
.,TRBV5-1,TRBJ1-1,.,CASSFDSLVLNTEAFF,TGCGCCAGCAGCTTTGACAGCCTGGTACTGAACACTGAAGCTTTCTTT
.,TRBV23-1,TRBJ2-5,few,CASSQISGVDEETQYF,TGCGCCAGCAGTCAAATCTCGGGGGTTGATGAAGAGACCCAGTACTTC
.,TRBV24-1,TRBJ2-2,.,CATKGRGNSGELFF,TGTGCCACCAAGGGCAGGGGAAATTCCGGGGAGCTGTTTTTT
.,TRBV11-2,TRBJ1-2,.,CASSPDTNYGYTF,TGTGCCAGCAGCCCGGACACTAACTATGGCTACACCTTC
TRBD1,TRBV7-9,TRBJ1-6,few,CASSLGGAGGLRSSPLHF,TGTGCCAGCAGCTTAGGTGGTGCAGGGGGTCTGCGAAGTTCACCCCTCCACTTT
.,TRBV7-2,TRBJ2-2,few,CASSLAGITGELFF,TGTGCCAGCAGCCTGGCGGGCATAACCGGGGAGCTGTTTTTT
.,TRBV6-6,TRBJ2-5,.,CASSYEGVPREQETQYF,TGTGCCAGCAGTTACGAGGGGGTTCCGAGGGAACAAGAGACCCAGTACTTC
.,TRBV5-1,TRBJ2-2,.,CASTLGDGNTGELFF,TGCGCCAGCACCCTTGGTGACGGGAACACCGGGGAGCTGTTTTTT
.,TRBV7-8,TRBJ2-2,few,CASSLVRDTGELFF,TGTGCCAGCAGCTTAGTCAGGGACACCGGGGAGCTGTTTTTT
TRBD1,TRBV5-4,TRBJ1-2,.,CASSLAGTGDYGYTF,TGTGCCAGCAGCTTGGCCGGGACAGGAGACTATGGCTACACCTTC
TRBD1,TRBV5-1,TRBJ1-4,few,CASSLGTGTDNEKLFF,TGCGCCAGCAGCTTGGGTACCGGGACAGACAATGAAAAACTGTTTTTT
.,TRBV20-1,TRBJ2-7,many,CSASVTGGNSYEQYF,TGCAGTGCTAGTGTCACGGGCGGGAACTCCTACGAGCAGTACTTC
.,TRBV7-2,TRBJ2-1,few,CASSPVNARTGEQFF,TGTGCCAGCAGCCCAGTGAATGCGAGAACGGGAGAGCAGTTCTTC
TRBD2,TRBV5-6,TRBJ2-3,.,CASSLPATSGVTDTQYF,TGTGCCAGCAGCTTGCCTGCGACTAGCGGGGTCACAGATACGCAGTATTTT
.,TRBV30,TRBJ2-7,many,CAWSVGRSYEQYF,TGTGCCTGGAGTGTGGGGAGATCCTACGAGCAGTACTTC
.,TRBV12-3/TRBV12-4,TRBJ1-1,few,CASSFDGGQDTEAFF,TGTGCCAGCAGTTTTGACGGCGGGCAGGACACTGAAGCTTTCTTT
.,TRBV20-1,TRBJ2-1,.,CSAKPNGPTQFF,TGCAGTGCTAAACCTAATGGACCTACGCAGTTCTTC
.,TRBV7-2,TRBJ1-2,.,CASSLVGHDPYGYTF,TGTGCCAGCAGCTTAGTGGGACACGACCCATATGGCTACACCTTC
.,TRBV6-6,TRBJ1-3,few,CASNTEQGGSGNTIYF,TGTGCCAGCAATACAGAACAAGGGGGCTCTGGAAACACCATATATTTT
TRBD2,TRBV11-2,TRBJ2-7,few,CASSPPSGTAYEQYF,TGTGCCAGCAGCCCGCCTAGCGGAACCGCCTACGAGCAGTACTTC
.,TRBV3-1,TRBJ1-6,.,CASSAGSVSPLHF,TGTGCCAGCAGCGCAGGGTCCGTTTCACCCCTCCACTTT
.,TRBV3-1,TRBJ2-2,.,CASSQALYRGGTGELFF,TGTGCCAGCAGCCAAGCCCTATACAGGGGAGGAACCGGGGAGCTGTTTTTT
TRBD2,TRBV4-2,TRBJ2-1,few,CASSQVAGANEQFF,TGTGCCAGCAGCCAAGTAGCGGGGGCCAATGAGCAGTTCTTC
TRBD2,TRBV4-3,TRBJ2-2,.,CASSHRSGSPTGELFF,TGCGCCAGCAGCCACCGTAGCGGGAGTCCCACCGGGGAGCTGTTTTTT
.,TRBV7-9,TRBJ2-6,.,CASSQVGSGISGANVLTF,TGTGCCAGCAGCCAAGTGGGTTCAGGTATCTCTGGGGCCAACGTCCTGACTTTC
TRBD1,TRBV5-4,TRBJ1-1,.,CASSLAGQMNTEAFF,TGTGCCAGCAGCTTGGCGGGACAGATGAACACTGAAGCTTTCTTT
.,TRBV12-3/TRBV12-4,TRBJ2-7,few,CASTLRRKREQQYF,TGTGCCAGCACCTTACGGCGGAAGAGGGAACAGCAGTACTTC
.,TRBV5-1,TRBJ2-3,many,CASSLEQTTDTQYF,TGCGCCAGCAGCTTGGAACAGACCACAGATACGCAGTATTTT
TRBD1,TRBV27,TRBJ1-1,.,CASSAGQLNTEAFF,TGTGCCAGCAGTGCGGGACAGCTGAACACTGAAGCTTTCTTT
TRBD2,TRBV18,TRBJ2-1,few,CASSPGLANEQFF,TGTGCCAGCTCACCCGGACTAGCGAATGAGCAGTTCTTC
.,TRBV7-2,TRBJ1-2,.,CASSLDAGAGGYTF,TGTGCCAGCAGCTTAGATGCAGGGGCGGGTGGCTACACCTTC
TRBD2,TRBV15,TRBJ2-7,few,CATSSHLAGAQRSYEQYF,TGTGCCACCAGCAGCCACCTAGCGGGGGCTCAGAGATCCTACGAGCAGTACTTC
.,TRBV20-1,TRBJ2-7,.,CSASRGRVYEQYF,TGCAGTGCTAGTCGGGGGCGCGTCTACGAGCAGTACTTC
.,TRBV3-1,TRBJ1-1,.,CASSPGSVDTEAFF,TGTGCCAGCAGCCCCGGCTCGGTGGACACTGAAGCTTTCTTT
TRBD2,TRBV12-3/TRBV12-4,TRBJ2-5,.,CASSLGLAGGRGETQYF,TGTGCCAGCAGTCTCGGACTAGCGGGAGGTCGGGGGGAGACCCAGTACTTC
.,TRBV11-2,TRBJ1-1,.,CASSLDRDTEAFF,TGTGCCAGCAGCTTAGATCGGGACACTGAAGCTTTCTTT
.,TRBV20-1,TRBJ2-3,.,CSARELLRGPSTDTQYF,TGCAGTGCTAGAGAACTTCTGCGGGGGCCAAGCACAGATACGCAGTATTTT
TRBD1,TRBV7-9,TRBJ1-2,once,CASSLAVGTGGYGYTF,TGTGCCAGCAGCTTAGCCGTCGGGACAGGGGGGTACGGCTACACCTTC
.,TRBV5-1,TRBJ2-7,.,CASTFLQGGSDEQYF,TGCGCCAGCACCTTTTTACAGGGAGGTTCCGACGAGCAGTACTTC
TRBD2,TRBV6-2/TRBV6-3,TRBJ2-7,few,CASSPTSGKTYEQYF,TGTGCCAGCAGCCCCACTAGCGGGAAAACCTACGAGCAGTACTTC
TRBD1,TRBV7-9,TRBJ2-2,.,CASSRHWTGKTGELFF,TGTGCCAGCAGTCGCCACTGGACAGGGAAGACCGGGGAGCTGTTTTTT
.,TRBV14,TRBJ2-7,few,CASSQGHPGVYEQYF,TGTGCCAGCAGCCAAGGTCACCCGGGCGTCTACGAGCAGTACTTC
.,TRBV5-1,TRBJ1-2,few,CASSLQSGDYGYTF,TGCGCCAGCAGCTTGCAGTCAGGGGACTATGGCTACACCTTC
.,TRBV29-1,TRBJ2-2,.,CSVGADTGTGELFF,TGCAGCGTTGGGGCAGATACTGGGACCGGGGAGCTGTTTTTT